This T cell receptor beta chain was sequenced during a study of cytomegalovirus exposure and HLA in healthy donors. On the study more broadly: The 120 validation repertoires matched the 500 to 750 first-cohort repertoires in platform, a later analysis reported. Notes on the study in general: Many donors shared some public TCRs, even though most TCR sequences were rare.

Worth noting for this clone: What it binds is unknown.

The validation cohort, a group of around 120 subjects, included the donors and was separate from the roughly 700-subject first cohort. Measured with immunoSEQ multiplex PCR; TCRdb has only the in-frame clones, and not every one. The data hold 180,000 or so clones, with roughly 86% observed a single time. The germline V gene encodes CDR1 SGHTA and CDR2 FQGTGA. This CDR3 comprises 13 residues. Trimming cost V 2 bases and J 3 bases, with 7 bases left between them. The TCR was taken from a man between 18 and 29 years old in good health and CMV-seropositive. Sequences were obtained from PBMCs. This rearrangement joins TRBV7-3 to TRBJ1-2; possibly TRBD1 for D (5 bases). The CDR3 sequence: CASSLGGDYGYTF. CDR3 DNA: TGTGCCAGCAGCTTAGGGGGGGACTATGGCTACACCTTC.